The rows below give T cell receptor beta chains drawn from one sample of a study of shared clonotypes between healthy human individuals. Assay: immunoSEQ multiplex PCR; the TCRdb copy retains only in-frame clones and omits some. This sample has approximately 1,000,000 clones; approximately 80% occur once, and the top ten carry under 0.65%. Specimen: memory CD4+ T cells from PBMCs. The receptors come from a man in his late teens or twenties in good health. Some clones in this sample may be carry-over from other donors' samples. CDR3s include the opening cysteine and the closing phenylalanine or tryptophan. A D gene is named only where the DNA matches it firmly. Not all rows give a size; the values are once, few, many and, for expanded clones, a class.

V: TRBV4-2
size: NA
J: TRBJ2-1
D: TRBD2
DNA: TGTGCCAGCAGCCAAGGTCCTAGCGGGACCTACAATGAGCAGTTCTTC
CDR3: CASSQGPSGTYNEQFF

V: TRBV11-2
size: few
J: TRBJ2-1
D: TRBD2
DNA: TGTGCCAGCAGCTTATTGGCGGGAGTTATATATGAGCAGTTCTTC
CDR3: CASSLLAGVIYEQFF

V: TRBV4-2
size: NA
J: TRBJ2-2
D: TRBD1
DNA: TGTGCCAGCAGTTGGAATCAGGGGGTAAACACCGGGGAGCTGTTTTTT
CDR3: CASSWNQGVNTGELFF

V: TRBV11-2
size: NA
J: TRBJ2-1
D: NA
DNA: TGTGCCAGCAGCTTAGGGAGAAACAATGAGCAGTTCTTC
CDR3: CASSLGRNNEQFF

V: TRBV6-1
size: NA
J: TRBJ1-5
D: TRBD1
DNA: TGTGCCAGCAGTGTCCTAACCGGGACAGGGAAGGGTATCAATCAGCCCCAGCATTTT
CDR3: CASSVLTGTGKGINQPQHF

V: TRBV11-2
size: NA
J: TRBJ1-2
D: NA
DNA: TGTGCCAGCCGCACCTGGGGACCTAACTATGGCTACACCTTC
CDR3: CASRTWGPNYGYTF

V: TRBV7-6
size: few
J: TRBJ2-1
D: TRBD2
DNA: TGTGCCAGCAGCCCAATAGCGGGAGGGTACTACAATGAGCAGTTCTTC
CDR3: CASSPIAGGYYNEQFF

V: TRBV15
size: once
J: TRBJ1-3
D: NA
DNA: TGTGCCACCAGCAGAGATCAGGCAGACTCTGGAAACACCATATATTTT
CDR3: CATSRDQADSGNTIYF

V: TRBV11-2
size: NA
J: TRBJ1-2
D: NA
DNA: TGTGCCAGCAGCTTAGATAGTGGACCGCGCTATGGCTACACCTTC
CDR3: CASSLDSGPRYGYTF

V: TRBV25-1
size: NA
J: TRBJ1-3
D: NA
DNA: TGTGCCAGCACCAACAGGTACTCTGGAAACACCATATATTTT
CDR3: CASTNRYSGNTIYF

V: TRBV29-1
size: NA
J: TRBJ2-3
D: NA
DNA: TGCAGCGTTGAAGTGAGAATGCGGGCCCCAGATACGCAGTATTTT
CDR3: CSVEVRMRAPDTQYF

V: TRBV5-1
size: NA
J: TRBJ2-7
D: TRBD1
DNA: TGCGCCAGCAACGGGGACAGGGACTACGAGCAGTACTTC
CDR3: CASNGDRDYEQYF

V: TRBV14
size: NA
J: TRBJ1-1
D: NA
DNA: TGTGCCAGCAGCCAAGATCTCGGGGGGGCCACTGAAGCTTTCTTT
CDR3: CASSQDLGGATEAFF

V: TRBV5-1
size: NA
J: TRBJ2-1
D: TRBD2
DNA: TGCGCCAGCAGCCAGGGACTAGCGGGAGGGCCGATACATGAGCAGTTCTTC
CDR3: CASSQGLAGGPIHEQFF

V: TRBV7-2
size: NA
J: TRBJ1-5
D: NA
DNA: TGTGCCAGCAGCTTATCAGGGTACAATCAGCCCCAGCATTTT
CDR3: CASSLSGYNQPQHF